A single sample gave rise to the 23 T cell receptor beta chains below, sequenced in a study of blood T cell repertoires in COVID-19. Clones were read by immunoSEQ multiplex PCR, and TCRdb kept only the in-frame ones, dropping some. The top ten hold approximately 2% of the sample, which has about 440,000 clones, about 85% seen once. The material sequenced was PBMCs or T cells enriched from blood (not recorded which). Receptors originate from a woman between 18 and 29 years old with acute COVID-19.

This chain connects TRBV13 to TRBJ2-5; 7 bases fit TRBD1. The V segment lost 5 bases and the J segment 4 bases; nucleotides outside the gene matches: 4. Germline V gene lookup returns CDR1 PRHDT and CDR2 FYEKMQ (reference sequence). The CDR3 runs to 13 residues. The chain's CDR3 is CASSLGQRETQYF. CDR3 coding DNA: TGTGCCAGCAGCCTGGGACAGAGAGAGACCCAGTACTTC.

This chain uses TRBV5-1 with TRBJ2-7; D not resolved. Germline V gives CDR1 SGHRS, CDR2 YFSETQ. Between the trimmed V and J ends, which lost 1 base and 5 bases, there was a span of 10 bases. The CDR3 covers 13 residues. The chain's CDR3 is CASSLSPTDEQYF. In nucleotides, the CDR3 is TGCGCCAGCAGCTTGTCCCCAACGGACGAGCAGTACTTC.

This clone has more than one count but fewer than ten. V is TRBV7-9 and J is TRBJ1-1; TRBD1 agrees at 7 bases. CDR3 length equals 14 residues. J gave up 6 bases and V 1 base, and 5 bases lay outside the gene matches. The V gene's germline CDR1 is SEHNR and CDR2 FQNEAQ (reference sequence). The CDR3 here is CASSLEGQTPEAFF. CDR3 nucleotide sequence: TGTGCCAGCAGCTTAGAGGGACAGACCCCTGAAGCTTTCTTT.

The CDR3 DNA reads TGTGCCAGCAGTTGGGCCGGCAATCAGCCCCAGCATTTT. This translates into CASSWAGNQPQHF. The J gene is TRBJ1-5, the V gene TRBV28; D call uncertain. Per germline, CDR1 MDHEN and CDR2 SYDVKM. V shed 4 bases and J shed 2 bases, with 6 bases lying between them. The CDR3 contains 13 residues.

The chain combines TRBV2 with TRBJ2-5, with a tentative D call TRBD2 (6 bases). The V gene lost 1 base and the J gene lost 3 bases, with 12 bases spanning the gap. The CDR3 spans 15 residues. Germline lookup yields CDR1 SNHLY and CDR2 FYNNEI. The CDR3 DNA reads TGTGCCAGCAGTGAAGTTGGGACTGTAAAAGAGACCCAGTACTTC. Translated, it gives CASSEVGTVKETQYF. Together with reference TRBV2 and TRBJ2-5, the CDR3 gives the full variable domain: EPEVTQTPSHQVTQMGQEVILRCVPISNHLYFYWYRQILGQKVEFLVSFYNNEISEKSEIFDDQFSVERPDGSNFTLKIRSTKLEDSAMYFCASSEVGTVKETQYFGPGTRLLVL.

The CDR3: CASRAGPMQAGANVLTF. In DNA, the CDR3 is TGTGCCAGCAGGGCGGGACCGATGCAGGCTGGGGCCAACGTCCTGACTTTC. The rearrangement joins TRBV11-2 to TRBJ2-6, with a possible D match to TRBD2 (6 bases). CDR3 size: 17 residues. CDR1 SGHAT and CDR2 FQNNGV come from the germline V gene. Trimming removed 6 bases at V and 2 bases at J, with 17 bases between.

The rearrangement joins TRBV5-6 to TRBJ2-7, with D possibly TRBD1 on 5 matching bases. Deletions cut 4 bases from V and 2 bases from J, with 19 bases between. The length of the CDR3 is 16 residues. The germline V gene has CDR1 SGHDT and CDR2 YYEEEE. The CDR3 DNA is TGTGCCAGCAGCGCCTGGCCCGGACAAGTCCCCTACGAGCAGTACTTC. It yields the protein CASSAWPGQVPYEQYF.

J is TRBJ1-4 and V is TRBV27; D is uncertain. V shed 6 bases and J shed 7 bases, with 21 bases lying between them. This CDR3 has 16 residues. CDR1 and CDR2 from the germline V gene are MNHEY and SMNVEV (reference sequence). The CDR3 coding sequence is TGTGCCAGCAGCCTGCGAAGTCAGGCCCTTGGTGAAAAACTGTTTTTT. Protein product: CASSLRSQALGEKLFF.

This chain links TRBV5-1 with TRBJ2-1; 9 positions agree with TRBD1. Trimming took 7 bases from V and 9 from J; bases not matched to a gene: 17. Germline V gene sequence: CDR1 SGHRS, CDR2 YFSETQ. This CDR3 comprises 16 residues. CDR3: CASLMEAGQGFGEQFF. The CDR3 DNA reads TGCGCCAGCCTCATGGAAGCGGGACAGGGTTTCGGTGAGCAGTTCTTC.

The chain carries TRBV7-6 and TRBJ1-2; TRBD1 agrees at 7 bases. This CDR3 region has 13 residues. The V gene's germline CDR1 is SGHVS and CDR2 FNYEAQ. V dropped 8 bases and J dropped 4; count of bases not matched to a gene: 7. The CDR3 DNA reads as TGTGCCAGCGGGGGACAGCCCTCCTATGGCTACACCTTC. This translates into CASGGQPSYGYTF.

The rearrangement uses TRBV3-1 (or the pseudogene TRBV3-2) and TRBJ2-1; 10 bases are a match to TRBD1. V shed 4 bases and J 7 bases; nucleotides not matched to a gene: 7. The CDR3 has 15 amino acids. From germline, CDR1 is LGHDT and CDR2 YNNKEL (reference sequence). The CDR3 sequence: CASSRRDRGSNEQFF. The CDR3 nucleotides read TGTGCCAGCAGCCGCCGGGACAGGGGTTCTAATGAGCAGTTCTTC.

V usage is TRBV5-6 and J usage is TRBJ2-3; 8 bases map to TRBD2. V gave up 2 bases and J gave up 3 bases; unmatched junction bases: 5. CDR3 length: 15 residues. Germline lookup yields CDR1 SGHDT and CDR2 YYEEEE. CDR3 nucleotides: TGTGCCAGCAGCTTTACAAGCGGGAGAACAGATACGCAGTATTTT. Protein: CASSFTSGRTDTQYF.

The CDR3 sequence: CASNRDFGEQFF. In DNA, the CDR3 is TGTGCCAGTAATAGGGACTTCGGTGAGCAGTTCTTC. V usage is TRBV19 and J usage is TRBJ2-1; the D gene is possibly TRBD2 (6 bases). The CDR3 has 12 amino acids. The germline V gene encodes CDR1 LNHDA and CDR2 SQIVND (reference sequence). The V end lost 7 bases, the J end lost 9 bases, and 13 bases lay between the germline ends.

This chain uses TRBV3-1 (or the pseudogene TRBV3-2) with TRBJ2-1; 8 bases are shared with TRBD2. This CDR3 is 18 amino acids long. CDR1 and CDR2 (germline): LGHDT, YNNKEL (reference sequence). J lost 7 bases, V lost 1 base, and 15 bases had no gene match. The CDR3 spells CASSQGPRRGEVGNEQFF. The CDR3 DNA reads as TGTGCCAGCAGCCAAGGACCCCGGCGGGGGGAAGTGGGAAATGAGCAGTTCTTC.

This clone has a handful of counts. The chain links TRBV10-1 to TRBJ1-1; 8 bases match TRBD1. This CDR3 spans 16 amino acids. In germline, CDR1 is WNHNN, CDR2 SYGVQD (reference sequence). Trimming at V came to 0 bases and at J to 5 bases, leaving 8 bases not matched to a gene. The CDR3 is CASSESLGQVGTEAFF. The CDR3 coding sequence is TGCGCCAGCAGTGAGTCTTTGGGACAGGTTGGGACTGAAGCTTTCTTT.

The V call is TRBV28, the J call TRBJ2-7, with D maybe TRBD2 (6 bases). Between the trimmed V and J ends, which lost 6 bases and 6 bases, there was a span of 21 bases. The CDR3 is 15 amino acids. Germline assignment: CDR1 MDHEN and CDR2 SYDVKM. The CDR3 is CASRGVAGPLSEQYF. The CDR3 DNA is TGTGCCAGCAGAGGAGTCGCGGGACCACTCTCCGAGCAGTACTTC. Looking up the rest from reference TRBV28 and TRBJ2-7 gives the full variable domain: DVKVTQSSRYLVKRTGEKVFLECVQDMDHENMFWYRQDPGLGLRLIYFSYDVKMKEKGDIPEGYSVSREKKERFSLILESASTNQTSMYLCASRGVAGPLSEQYFGPGTRLTVT.

This clone was found a few times. The chain links TRBV21-1 to TRBJ1-1; the table's D call, TRBD1, has no DNA check behind it. TRBV21-1 counts as a pseudogene. The CDR3 spans 15 residues. CDR3 protein: CASSKVQGAGTEAFF. CDR3 DNA: TGTGCCAGCAGCAAAGTCCAGGGGGCAGGAACTGAAGCTTTCTTT.

The chain carries TRBV9 and TRBJ2-5; 11 bases agree with TRBD2. Germline V lookup: CDR1 SGDLS, CDR2 YYNGEE. V shed 2 bases and J 4 bases; nucleotides not matched to a gene: 4. This CDR3 has 15 amino acids. CDR3 coding DNA: TGTGCCAGCAGCGTTAGCGGGGGGGCTGCAGAGACCCAGTACTTC. It is translated as CASSVSGGAAETQYF.

The CDR3 region is CASSRRTSGVAQDTQYF. For the CDR3, the DNA is TGTGCCAGCAGCCGCCGGACTAGCGGGGTGGCGCAAGATACGCAGTATTTT. The chain is built from TRBV3-1 (or the pseudogene TRBV3-2) and TRBJ2-3; 12 nucleotides agree with TRBD2. There are 17 residues in the CDR3. With V trimmed by 4 bases and J by 5 bases, 10 bases remained unmatched. Germline V CDR1 and CDR2: LGHDT, YNNKEL (reference sequence).

This clone has a handful of counts. The chain recombines TRBV29-1 with TRBJ1-1; D is uncertain. The V and J ends lost 7 bases and 0 bases respectively, with 12 bases between them. The CDR3 length is 13 residues. CDR1 and CDR2 from the germline V gene are SQVTM and ANQGSEA. CDR3 in amino acids: CSDSDGVNTEAFF. The DNA for the CDR3 is TGCAGCGACTCGGACGGGGTGAACACTGAAGCTTTCTTT.

V usage is TRBV7-9 and J usage is TRBJ2-3, with TRBD2 identical over 8 bases. Trimming removed 5 bases from V and 3 bases from J; junction bases left unmatched: 7. This CDR3 has 15 residues. CDR1 and CDR2 from the germline V gene are SEHNR and FQNEAQ (reference sequence). In DNA form, the CDR3 reads TGTGCCAGCAGCCCCGCTACTAGCGGTACAGATACGCAGTATTTT. Its protein product is CASSPATSGTDTQYF. The variable domain in full, completed from reference TRBV7-9 and TRBJ2-3, reads DTGVSQNPRHKITKRGQNVTFRCDPISEHNRLYWYRQTLGQGPEFLTYFQNEAQLEKSRLLSDRFSAERPKGSFSTLEIQRTEQGDSAMYLCASSPATSGTDTQYFGPGTRLTVL.

The chain joins TRBV4-1 to TRBJ1-2; TRBD1 matches 8 bases. The CDR3 loop spans 15 amino acids. Germline-derived CDR1 and CDR2 are MGHRA and YSYEKL. J was trimmed by 4 bases and V by 0 bases; bases with no gene match: 4. In DNA form, the CDR3 reads TGCGCCAGCAGCCAAGACAGGGGGCGCGTCTATGGCTACACCTTC. Amino acids: CASSQDRGRVYGYTF.

V and J are TRBV12-3 or TRBV12-4 and TRBJ2-3; the D gene is possibly TRBD2 (6 bases). The length of the CDR3 is 13 residues. V was pared by 10 bases and J by 4 bases, with 15 bases between. Written as DNA, the CDR3 is TGTGCCATACGACTAGTCGTATCAGATACGCAGTATTTT. Its protein product is CAIRLVVSDTQYF.